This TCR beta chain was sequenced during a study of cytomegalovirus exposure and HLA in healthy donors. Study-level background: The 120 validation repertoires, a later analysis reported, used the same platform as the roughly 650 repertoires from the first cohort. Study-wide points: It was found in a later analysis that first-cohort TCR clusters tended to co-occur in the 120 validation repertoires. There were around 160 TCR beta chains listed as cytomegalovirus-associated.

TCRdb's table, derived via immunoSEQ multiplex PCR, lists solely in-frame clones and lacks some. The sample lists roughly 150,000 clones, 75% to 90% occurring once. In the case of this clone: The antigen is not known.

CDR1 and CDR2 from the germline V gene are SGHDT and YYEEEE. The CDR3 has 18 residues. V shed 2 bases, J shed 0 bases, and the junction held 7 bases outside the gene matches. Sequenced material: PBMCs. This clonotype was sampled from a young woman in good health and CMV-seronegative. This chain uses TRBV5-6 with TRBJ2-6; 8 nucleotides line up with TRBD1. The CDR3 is CASSLPGQVISGANVLTF. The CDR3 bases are TGTGCCAGCAGCTTACCGGGACAGGTCATCTCTGGGGCCAACGTCCTGACTTTC. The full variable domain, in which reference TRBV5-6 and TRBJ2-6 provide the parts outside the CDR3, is DAGVTQSPTHLIKTRGQQVTLRCSPKSGHDTVSWYQQALGQGPQFIFQYYEEEERQRGNFPDRFSGHQFPNYSSELNVNALLLGDSALYLCASSLPGQVISGANVLTFGAGSRLTVL.